The present T cell receptor beta chain was sequenced within a study of blood T cell repertoires in COVID-19 (dated by TCRdb to the early 2020s). Background on the whole study: Collaborator samples came from the United States, Italy and Spain and covered acute and convalescent phases of COVID-19. The prospective study material was composed of cDNA or gDNA derived from T cells, B-cell-depleted T cells, or PBMCs. Where HLA class I and class II types were available, the types were taken from metadata supplied by the sample provider, not from assay-based typing. The sample metadata nearly always contained a de-identified subject ID, COVID-19 status, age in years and sex. The repertoires were made available in a free public database intended to serve as a resource for research on the immune response to SARS-CoV-2. Subjects who had been exposed to COVID-19, were actively infected with it, or had recovered from it provided the deeply sampled blood TCRbeta repertoires that made up the dataset. Samples were obtained from the ongoing ImmuneRACE study (first 160 participants) and from some 1,200 subjects provided by 6 global collaborators. Broad study findings and their caveats: Clinical and demographic metadata were provided uncurated, with the amount varying by source and participant.

Enrolling through a virtual design, the prospective study's participants ranged in age from roughly 18 to 89 years and lived across 20 to 25 United States geographic areas. In the prospective study, cohorts were assigned on the basis of participant-reported clinical history obtained from a screening survey and a study questionnaire. Recovered participants in ImmuneRACE Cohort 3 were defined as having two consecutive negative NP/OP PCR tests, clearance from a healthcare professional, or resolution of symptoms. In the prospective study, mobile phlebotomists collected whole blood, serum and a nasopharyngeal or oropharyngeal swab from each participant. Additional blood draws and questionnaires over an approximately two-month period could optionally be provided by prospective study participants. Before DNA extraction, prospective study blood samples were shipped either frozen or at room temperature.

V loses 6 bases of germline sequence and J loses 3 bases, and the interval between the two ends is 9 bases. From the cysteine through the phenylalanine, the CDR3 covers 13 amino acids. Only the CDR3 portion is preserved as DNA: 39 bases, with reading frame beginning at the first base. On this clone itself: Its antigen specificity is not known. Base qualities are not provided; no much larger clone lies one nucleotide away.

TCRbeta CDR3 regions were amplified from genomic DNA using the immunoSEQ Assay, a bias-controlled multiplex PCR. The paper's data handling went like this. The number of nucleated cells in each sample was estimated from the amplification of reference gene primers within the assay. To quantify the absolute abundance of each unique TCRbeta CDR3 rearrangement, sequence reads were collapsed and filtered. For each sample, productive Simpson clonality was calculated by taking the square root of Simpson's diversity index across productive rearrangements. TCRdb stores this immuneACCESS table with in-frame sequences only. Part of the clones is absent; in the studies checked, under half of the shortfall reflects unresolved V genes, and no reason is known for the rest. V and J calls plus clone size are reproduced from that table; the DNA served to infer D and trimming. Within this sample are 150,000 to 200,000 clones, with almost 85% of them counted one time only. The top ten constitute roughly 9.6% of the sample.

Input material: PBMCs or T cells enriched from blood (not recorded which). The receptor comes from a man between 45 and 60 years old who had recovered from COVID-19. Here the chain combines TRBV12-3 or TRBV12-4 and TRBJ2-1; TRBD2 is a possible D gene, resting on 6 matching bases. The CDR3 reads as follows: CASSPRDYNEQFF. In nucleotides, the sequence is TGTGCCAGCAGCCCGCGGGACTACAATGAGCAGTTCTTC.